The 6 T cell receptor beta chains below were found in one sample sequenced in a study of vaccination and CD4 T cells after COVID-19. The Oncomine TCR Beta short-read assay was what sequenced the DNA obtained from cultured CD4+ T cells. In TCRdb, the PCR reads were re-called with MiXCR into one record per CDR3 protein. The sample includes about 14,000 distinct CDR3 sequences, 40% to 65% of them seen just once. These receptors have no known antigen. Treatment specified: roughly 10-day PBMC culture with coronavirus spike peptide pools or control peptides (ViraFEST assay). Sequenced input: CD4+ T cells from blood, cultured in vitro. The source of these receptors is a human donor who had recovered from COVID-19.

This clonotype was seen a handful of times. The genes are TRBV4-2 and TRBJ1-1; D call uncertain. This CDR3 spans 14 amino acids. V lost 4 bases and J lost 7, with 16 bases in between. The V gene's germline CDR1 is LGHNA and CDR2 YNFKEQ. CDR3 loop: CASSPRGREGEAFF. The CDR3 DNA reads as TGTGCCAGCAGCCCCCGAGGGAGGGAGGGTGAAGCTTTCTTT.

CDR3 protein: CASSYGSSGSTDTQYF. CDR3 in DNA: TGTGCCAGCAGTTACGGTTCTAGCGGGAGCACAGATACGCAGTATTTT. V gene TRBV6-5 combines with J gene TRBJ2-3; 8 nucleotides agree with TRBD2. J lost 0 bases, V lost 2 bases, and 4 bases had no gene match. This CDR3 is 16 amino acids long. Germline loops: CDR1 MNHEY, CDR2 SVGAGI.

The rearrangement links TRBV15 to TRBJ2-3; tentatively, D is TRBD2 (5 bases). Germline CDR1 is LNHNV and CDR2 is YYDKDF (reference sequence). CDR3 length: 16 residues. V was cut by 0 bases and J by 2 bases, with 12 bases left in between. The CDR3 reads CATSRDPDSLTDTQYF. CDR3 coding DNA: TGTGCCACCAGCAGAGACCCGGACTCGCTCACAGATACGCAGTATTTT.

The chain carries TRBV6-1 and TRBJ1-3, with D unclear. Germline assignment: CDR1 MNHNS and CDR2 SASEGT. V gave up 6 bases and J gave up 0 bases, with 12 bases separating them. The CDR3 runs 15 residues. DNA of the CDR3: TGTGCCAGCAGCCAAGACCGCTTCTCTGGAAACACCATATATTTT. Translation gives CASSQDRFSGNTIYF.

This chain joins TRBV7-2 and TRBJ1-1; a weak D match, TRBD1 (5 bases). Deletions cut 4 bases from V and 1 base from J, with 10 bases between. The CDR3 is 14 amino acids. Germline CDR1 and CDR2: SGHTA and FQGNSA. The CDR3 loop is CASSSGTGNTEAFF. DNA for the CDR3: TGTGCCAGCAGCTCGGGGACCGGGAACACTGAAGCTTTCTTT. The complete variable domain, with remaining parts taken from reference TRBV7-2 and TRBJ1-1, reads GAGVSQSPSNKVTEKGKDVELRCDPISGHTALYWYRQSLGQGLEFLIYFQGNSAPDKSGLPSDRFSAERTGGSVSTLTIQRTQQEDSAVYLCASSSGTGNTEAFFGQGTRLTVV.

CDR3 DNA sequence: TGCAGTGCTAGAGGGAACACTGAAGCTTTCTTT. Protein: CSARGNTEAFF. The V and J genes are TRBV20-1 and TRBJ1-1; D uncertain. The germline V gene has CDR1 DFQATT and CDR2 SNEGSKA (reference sequence). CDR3 length: 11 amino acids. Trimming took off 1 base at V and 1 base at J, with 1 base between the two ends.